This T cell receptor beta chain was documented in a study of blood T cell repertoires in COVID-19. Study-level background: Samples representing acute and convalescent COVID-19 were sourced from the United States, Italy and Spain.

V lost 4 bases and J 3 bases, leaving 14 bases between the germline ends. Germline V gives CDR1 SGHRS, CDR2 YFSETQ. The CDR3 runs to 15 residues. Profiling relied on immunoSEQ multiplex PCR, and the TCRdb table lists in-frame clones only, not all of them. Of about 82,000 clones listed, around 88% were seen once; the top ten hold about a sixth. The TCR comes from a woman aged 55-69 years with acute or convalescent COVID-19. This chain links TRBV5-1 with TRBJ2-1; weak D call: TRBD1 (6 bases). Material for sequencing was peripheral blood. CDR3 sequence (DNA): TGCGCCAGCAGCGCGGACAGCCTAGACTACAATGAGCAGTTCTTC. Amino acids: CASSADSLDYNEQFF.